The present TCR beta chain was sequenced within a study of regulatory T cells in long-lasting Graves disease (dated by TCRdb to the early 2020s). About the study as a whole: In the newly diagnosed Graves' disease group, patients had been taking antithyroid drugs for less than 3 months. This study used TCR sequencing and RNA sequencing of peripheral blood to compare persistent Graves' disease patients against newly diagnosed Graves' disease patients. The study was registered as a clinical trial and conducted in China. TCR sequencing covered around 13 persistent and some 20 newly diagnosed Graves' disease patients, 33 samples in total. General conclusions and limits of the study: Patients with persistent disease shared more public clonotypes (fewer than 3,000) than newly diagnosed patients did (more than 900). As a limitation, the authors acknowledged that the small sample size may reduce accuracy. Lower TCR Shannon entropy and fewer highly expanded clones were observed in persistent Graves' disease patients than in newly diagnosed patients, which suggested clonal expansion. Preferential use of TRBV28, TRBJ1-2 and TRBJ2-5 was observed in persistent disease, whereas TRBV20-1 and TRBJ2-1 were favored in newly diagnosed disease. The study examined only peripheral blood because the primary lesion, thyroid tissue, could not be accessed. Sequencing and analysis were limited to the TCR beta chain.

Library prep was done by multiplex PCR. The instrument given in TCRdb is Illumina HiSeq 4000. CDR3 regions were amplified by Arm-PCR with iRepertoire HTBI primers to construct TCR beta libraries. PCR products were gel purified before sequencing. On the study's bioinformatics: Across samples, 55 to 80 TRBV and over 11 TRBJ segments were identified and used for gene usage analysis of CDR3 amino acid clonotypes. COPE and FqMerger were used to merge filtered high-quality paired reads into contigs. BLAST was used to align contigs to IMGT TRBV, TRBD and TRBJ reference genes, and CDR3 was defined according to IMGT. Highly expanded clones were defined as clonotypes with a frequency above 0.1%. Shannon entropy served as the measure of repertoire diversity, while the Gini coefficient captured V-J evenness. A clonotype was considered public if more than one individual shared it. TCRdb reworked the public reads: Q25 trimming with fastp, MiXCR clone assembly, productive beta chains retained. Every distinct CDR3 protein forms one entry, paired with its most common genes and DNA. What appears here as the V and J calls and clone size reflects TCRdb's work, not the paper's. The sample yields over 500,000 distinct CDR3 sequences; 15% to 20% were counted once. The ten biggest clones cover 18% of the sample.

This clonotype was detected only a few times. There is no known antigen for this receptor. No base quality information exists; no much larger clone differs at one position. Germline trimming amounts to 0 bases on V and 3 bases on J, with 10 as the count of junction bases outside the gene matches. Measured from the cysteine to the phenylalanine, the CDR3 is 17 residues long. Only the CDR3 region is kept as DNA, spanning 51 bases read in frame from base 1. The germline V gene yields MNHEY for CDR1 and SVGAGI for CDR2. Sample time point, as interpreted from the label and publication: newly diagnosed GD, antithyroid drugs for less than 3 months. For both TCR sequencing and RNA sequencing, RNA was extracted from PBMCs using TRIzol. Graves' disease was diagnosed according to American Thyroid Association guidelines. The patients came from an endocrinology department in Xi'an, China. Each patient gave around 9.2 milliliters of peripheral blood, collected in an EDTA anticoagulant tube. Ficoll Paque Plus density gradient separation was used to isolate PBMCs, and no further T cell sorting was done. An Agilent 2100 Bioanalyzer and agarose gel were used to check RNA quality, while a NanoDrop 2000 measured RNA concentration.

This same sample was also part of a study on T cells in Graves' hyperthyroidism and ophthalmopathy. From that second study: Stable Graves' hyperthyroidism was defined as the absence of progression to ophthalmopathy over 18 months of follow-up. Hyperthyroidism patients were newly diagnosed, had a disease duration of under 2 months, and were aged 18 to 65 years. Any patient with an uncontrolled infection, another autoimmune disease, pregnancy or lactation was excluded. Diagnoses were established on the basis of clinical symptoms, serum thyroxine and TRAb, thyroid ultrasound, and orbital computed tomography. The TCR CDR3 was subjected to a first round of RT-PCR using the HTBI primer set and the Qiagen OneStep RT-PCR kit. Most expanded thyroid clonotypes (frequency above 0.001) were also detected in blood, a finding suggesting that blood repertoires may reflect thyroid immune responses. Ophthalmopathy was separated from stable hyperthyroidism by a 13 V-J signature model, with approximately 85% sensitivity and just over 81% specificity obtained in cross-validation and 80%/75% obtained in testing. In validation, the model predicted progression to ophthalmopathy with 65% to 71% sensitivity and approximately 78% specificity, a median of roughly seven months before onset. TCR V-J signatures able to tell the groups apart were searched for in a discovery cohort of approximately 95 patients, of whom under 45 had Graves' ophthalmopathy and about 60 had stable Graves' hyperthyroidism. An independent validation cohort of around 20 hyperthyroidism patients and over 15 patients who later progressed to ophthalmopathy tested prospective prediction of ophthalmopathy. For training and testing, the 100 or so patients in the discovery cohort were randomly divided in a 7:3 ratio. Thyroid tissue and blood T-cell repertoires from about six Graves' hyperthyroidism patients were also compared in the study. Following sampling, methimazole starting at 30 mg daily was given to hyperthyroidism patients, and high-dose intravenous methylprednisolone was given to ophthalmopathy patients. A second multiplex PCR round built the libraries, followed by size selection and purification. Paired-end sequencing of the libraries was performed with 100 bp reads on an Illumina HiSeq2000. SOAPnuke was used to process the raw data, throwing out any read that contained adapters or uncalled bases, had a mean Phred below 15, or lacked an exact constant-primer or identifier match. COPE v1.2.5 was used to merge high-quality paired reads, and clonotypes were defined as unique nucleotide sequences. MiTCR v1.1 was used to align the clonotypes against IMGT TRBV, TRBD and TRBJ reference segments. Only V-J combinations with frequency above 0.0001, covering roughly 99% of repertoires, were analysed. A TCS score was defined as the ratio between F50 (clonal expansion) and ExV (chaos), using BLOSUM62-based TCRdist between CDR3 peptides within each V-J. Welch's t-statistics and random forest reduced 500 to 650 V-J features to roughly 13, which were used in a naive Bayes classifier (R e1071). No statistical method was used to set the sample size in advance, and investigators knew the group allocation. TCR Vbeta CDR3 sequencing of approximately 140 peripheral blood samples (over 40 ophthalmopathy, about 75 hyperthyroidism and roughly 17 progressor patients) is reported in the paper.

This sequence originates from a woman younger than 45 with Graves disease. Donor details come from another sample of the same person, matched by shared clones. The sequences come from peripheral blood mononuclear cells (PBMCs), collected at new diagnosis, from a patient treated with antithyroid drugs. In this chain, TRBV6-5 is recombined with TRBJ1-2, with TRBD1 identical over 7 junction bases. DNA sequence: TGTGCCAGCAGTTACTCGATGGGCAGGGGGGCCCACTATGGCTACACCTTC. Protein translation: CASSYSMGRGAHYGYTF.